This T cell receptor beta chain came from a study of monozygotic twins with inflammatory bowel disease. Study-wide results and caveats: No difference was seen in repertoire similarity between concordant and discordant twins, possibly from limited power.

In regard to this clonotype: Its antigen remains unidentified.

With no T cell sorting beforehand, total RNA was isolated from whole blood. TCRdb re-called the 5' RACE reads and gives one entry per CDR3 protein, without DNA. This table lists fewer than 400,000 distinct CDR3 sequences. This CDR3 has 14 amino acids. The germline gives CDR1 SGHDT, CDR2 YYEEEE. The clonotype originates from a human donor with ulcerative colitis or Crohn's disease, or a healthy co-twin of an affected twin (not recorded which). This chain joins TRBV5-6 and TRBJ2-1; TCRdb's D call of TRBD2 is untestable without DNA. The sequenced sample consisted of blood. The CDR3 loop is CASSFSAGQGEQFF.